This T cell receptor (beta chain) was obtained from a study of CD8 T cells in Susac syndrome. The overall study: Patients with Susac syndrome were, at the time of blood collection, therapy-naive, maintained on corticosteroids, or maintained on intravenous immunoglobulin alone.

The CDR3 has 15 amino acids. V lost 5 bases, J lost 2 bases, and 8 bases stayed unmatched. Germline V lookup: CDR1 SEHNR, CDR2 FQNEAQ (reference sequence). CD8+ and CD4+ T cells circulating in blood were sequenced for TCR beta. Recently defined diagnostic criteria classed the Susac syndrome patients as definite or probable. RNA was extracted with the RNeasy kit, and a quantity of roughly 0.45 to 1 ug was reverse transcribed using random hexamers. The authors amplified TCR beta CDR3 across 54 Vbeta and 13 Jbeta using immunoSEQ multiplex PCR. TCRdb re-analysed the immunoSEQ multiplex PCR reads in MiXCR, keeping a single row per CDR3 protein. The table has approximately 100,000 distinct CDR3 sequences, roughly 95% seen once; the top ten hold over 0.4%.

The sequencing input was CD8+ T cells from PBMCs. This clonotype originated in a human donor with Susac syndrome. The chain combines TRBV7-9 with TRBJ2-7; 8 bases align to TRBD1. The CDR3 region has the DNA TGTGCCAGCAGCGGGGACAGGCCAGCCCCCTACGAGCAGTACTTC. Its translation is CASSGDRPAPYEQYF.